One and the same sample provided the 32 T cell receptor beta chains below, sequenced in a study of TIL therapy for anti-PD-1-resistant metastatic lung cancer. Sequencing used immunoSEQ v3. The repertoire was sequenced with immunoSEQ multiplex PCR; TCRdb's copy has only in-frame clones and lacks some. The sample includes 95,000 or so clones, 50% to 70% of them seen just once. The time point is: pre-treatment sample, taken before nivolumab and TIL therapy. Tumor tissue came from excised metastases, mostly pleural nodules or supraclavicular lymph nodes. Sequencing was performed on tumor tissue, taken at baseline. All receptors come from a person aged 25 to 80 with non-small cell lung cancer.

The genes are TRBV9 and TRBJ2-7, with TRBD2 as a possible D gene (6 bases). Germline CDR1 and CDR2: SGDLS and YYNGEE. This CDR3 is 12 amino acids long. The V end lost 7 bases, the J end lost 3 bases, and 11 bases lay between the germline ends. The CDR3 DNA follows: TGTGCCAGCGGACCCGGGGGCTACGAGCAGTACTTC. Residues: CASGPGGYEQYF.

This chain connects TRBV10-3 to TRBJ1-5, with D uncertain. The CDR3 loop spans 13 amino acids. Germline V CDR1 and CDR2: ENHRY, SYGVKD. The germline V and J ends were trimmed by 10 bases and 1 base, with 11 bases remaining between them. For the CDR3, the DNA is TGTGCCACCGGTGAGGCAAGCAATCAGCCCCAGCATTTT. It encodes CATGEASNQPQHF.

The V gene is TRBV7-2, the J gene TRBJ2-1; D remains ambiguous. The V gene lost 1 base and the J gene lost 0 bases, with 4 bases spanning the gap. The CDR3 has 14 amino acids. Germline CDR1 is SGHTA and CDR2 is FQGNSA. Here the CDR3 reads CASSLGPSYNEQFF. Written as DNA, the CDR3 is TGTGCCAGCAGCTTAGGTCCCTCCTACAATGAGCAGTTCTTC.

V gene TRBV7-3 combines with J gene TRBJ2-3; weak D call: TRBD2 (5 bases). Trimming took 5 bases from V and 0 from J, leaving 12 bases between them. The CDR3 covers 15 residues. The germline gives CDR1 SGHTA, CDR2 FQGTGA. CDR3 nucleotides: TGTGCCAGCAGCCCCCGGACGGGAAGCACAGATACGCAGTATTTT. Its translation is CASSPRTGSTDTQYF.

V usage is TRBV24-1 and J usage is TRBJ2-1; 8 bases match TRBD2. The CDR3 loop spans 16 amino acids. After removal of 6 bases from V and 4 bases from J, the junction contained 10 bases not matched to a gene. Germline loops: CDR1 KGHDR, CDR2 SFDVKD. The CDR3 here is CATSRNSGKAYNEQFF. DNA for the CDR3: TGTGCCACCAGTAGGAATAGCGGGAAGGCTTACAATGAGCAGTTCTTC.

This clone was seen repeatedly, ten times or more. CDR3 sequence (DNA): TGTGCCAGCTCACCGACGGCAACTAATGAAAAACTGTTTTTT. Residues: CASSPTATNEKLFF. This chain joins TRBV18 and TRBJ1-4; D is undetermined. CDR3 size: 14 residues. Germline CDR1 is KGHSH and CDR2 is LQKENI. V was trimmed by 3 bases and J by 0 bases, leaving 5 bases between them.

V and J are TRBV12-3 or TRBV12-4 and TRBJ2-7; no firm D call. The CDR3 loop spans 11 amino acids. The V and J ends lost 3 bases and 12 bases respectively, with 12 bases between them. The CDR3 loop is CASSLWQDLYF. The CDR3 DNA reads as TGTGCCAGCAGTTTGTGGCAGGATTTGTACTTC.

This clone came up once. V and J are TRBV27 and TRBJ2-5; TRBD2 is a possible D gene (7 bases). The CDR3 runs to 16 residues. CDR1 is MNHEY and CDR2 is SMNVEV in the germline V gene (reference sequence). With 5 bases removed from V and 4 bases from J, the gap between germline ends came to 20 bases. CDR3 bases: TGTGCCAGCAGTGGAGGGGGGGGGCCTCTCCCAGAGACCCAGTACTTC. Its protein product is CASSGGGGPLPETQYF.

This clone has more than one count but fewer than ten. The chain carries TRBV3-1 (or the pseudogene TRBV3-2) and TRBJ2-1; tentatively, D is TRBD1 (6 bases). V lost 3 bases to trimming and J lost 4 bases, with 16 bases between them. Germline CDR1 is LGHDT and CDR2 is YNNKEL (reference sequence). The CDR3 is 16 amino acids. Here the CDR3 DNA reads TGTGCCAGCAGCCATGACAGGTTTAATCCATACAATGAGCAGTTCTTC. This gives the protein CASSHDRFNPYNEQFF.

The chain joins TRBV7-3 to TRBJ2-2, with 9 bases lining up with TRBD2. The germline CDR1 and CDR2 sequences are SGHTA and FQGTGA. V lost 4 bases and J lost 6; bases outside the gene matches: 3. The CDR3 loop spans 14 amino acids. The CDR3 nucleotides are TGTGCCAGCAGCTCGGGACTAGCCTCCGGGGAGCTGTTTTTT. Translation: CASSSGLASGELFF. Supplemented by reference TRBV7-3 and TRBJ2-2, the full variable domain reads GAGVSQTPSNKVTEKGKYVELRCDPISGHTALYWYRQSLGQGPEFLIYFQGTGAADDSGLPNDRFFAVRPEGSVSTLKIQRTERGDSAVYLCASSSGLASGELFFGEGSRLTVL.

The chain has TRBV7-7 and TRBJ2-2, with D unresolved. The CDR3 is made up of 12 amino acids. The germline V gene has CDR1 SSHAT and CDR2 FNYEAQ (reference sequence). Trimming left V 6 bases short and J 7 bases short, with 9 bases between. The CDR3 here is CASSSTVGELFF. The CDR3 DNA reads TGTGCCAGCAGTTCCACGGTCGGGGAGCTGTTTTTT.

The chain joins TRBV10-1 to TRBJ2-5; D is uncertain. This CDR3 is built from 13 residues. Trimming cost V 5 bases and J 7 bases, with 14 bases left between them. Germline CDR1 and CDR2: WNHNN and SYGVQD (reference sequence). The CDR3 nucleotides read TGCGCCAGCAGTAATTGGGCGCGAGGGACCCAGTACTTC. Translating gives CASSNWARGTQYF.

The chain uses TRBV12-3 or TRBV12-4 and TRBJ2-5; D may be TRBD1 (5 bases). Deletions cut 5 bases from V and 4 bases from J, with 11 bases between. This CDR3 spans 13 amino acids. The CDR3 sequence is CASSVMGRETQYF. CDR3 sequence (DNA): TGTGCCAGCAGTGTAATGGGGCGAGAGACCCAGTACTTC.

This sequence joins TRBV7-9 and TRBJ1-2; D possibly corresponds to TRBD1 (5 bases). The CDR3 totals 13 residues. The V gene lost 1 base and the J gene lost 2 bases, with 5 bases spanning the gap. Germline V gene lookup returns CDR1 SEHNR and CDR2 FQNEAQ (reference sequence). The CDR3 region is CASSLGGNYGYTF. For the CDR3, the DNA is TGTGCCAGCAGCTTAGGGGGGAACTATGGCTACACCTTC.

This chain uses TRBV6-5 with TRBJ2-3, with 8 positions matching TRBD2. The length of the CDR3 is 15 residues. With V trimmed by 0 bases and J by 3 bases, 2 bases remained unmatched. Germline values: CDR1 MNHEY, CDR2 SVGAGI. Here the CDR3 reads CASSYSSGGTDTQYF. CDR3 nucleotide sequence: TGTGCCAGCAGTTACTCAAGCGGGGGAACAGATACGCAGTATTTT.

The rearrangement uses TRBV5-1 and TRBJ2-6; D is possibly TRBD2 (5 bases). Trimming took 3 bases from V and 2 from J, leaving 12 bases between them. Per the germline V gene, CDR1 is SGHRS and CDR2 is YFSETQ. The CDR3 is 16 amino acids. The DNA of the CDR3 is TGCGCCAGCAGCTCGACCGCGGGTCCTGGGGCCAACGTCCTGACTTTC. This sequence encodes CASSSTAGPGANVLTF.

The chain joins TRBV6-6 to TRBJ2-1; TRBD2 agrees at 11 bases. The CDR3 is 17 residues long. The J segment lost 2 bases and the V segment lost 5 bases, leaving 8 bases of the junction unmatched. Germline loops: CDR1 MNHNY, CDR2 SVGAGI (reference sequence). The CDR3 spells CASSPAPTSGTYNEQFF. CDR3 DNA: TGTGCCAGCAGTCCAGCACCGACTAGCGGGACCTACAATGAGCAGTTCTTC.

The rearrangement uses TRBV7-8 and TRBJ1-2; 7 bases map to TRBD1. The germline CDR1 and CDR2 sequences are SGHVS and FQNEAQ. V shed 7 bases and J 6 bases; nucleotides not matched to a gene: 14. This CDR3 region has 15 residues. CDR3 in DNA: TGTGCCAGCACCTCTACAGGGGTCGCGGTGGATGGCTACACCTTC. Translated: CASTSTGVAVDGYTF.

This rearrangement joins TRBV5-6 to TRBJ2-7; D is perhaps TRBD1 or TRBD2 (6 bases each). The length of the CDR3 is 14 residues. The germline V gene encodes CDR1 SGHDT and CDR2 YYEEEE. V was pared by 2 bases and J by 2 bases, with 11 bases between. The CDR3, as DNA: TGTGCCAGCAGCTTAAGGGGGGCGACCTACGAGCAGTACTTC. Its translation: CASSLRGATYEQYF.

Written as DNA, the CDR3 is TGTGCCAGCAGCTTGCTTCCGAGCACAGATACGCAGTATTTT. Translation gives CASSLLPSTDTQYF. This chain connects TRBV7-3 to TRBJ2-3, with D unclear. There are 14 residues in the CDR3. CDR1 and CDR2 from the germline V gene are SGHTA and FQGTGA. Trimming shortened V by 3 bases and J by 0 bases, and 7 bases separated the two germline ends.

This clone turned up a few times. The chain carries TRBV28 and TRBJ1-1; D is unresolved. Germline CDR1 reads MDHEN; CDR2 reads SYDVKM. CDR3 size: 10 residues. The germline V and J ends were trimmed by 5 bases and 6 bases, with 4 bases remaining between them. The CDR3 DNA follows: TGTGCCAGCAGTAACGCTGAAGCTTTCTTT. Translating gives CASSNAEAFF. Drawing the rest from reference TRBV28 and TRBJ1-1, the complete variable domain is DVKVTQSSRYLVKRTGEKVFLECVQDMDHENMFWYRQDPGLGLRLIYFSYDVKMKEKGDIPEGYSVSREKKERFSLILESASTNQTSMYLCASSNAEAFFGQGTRLTVV.

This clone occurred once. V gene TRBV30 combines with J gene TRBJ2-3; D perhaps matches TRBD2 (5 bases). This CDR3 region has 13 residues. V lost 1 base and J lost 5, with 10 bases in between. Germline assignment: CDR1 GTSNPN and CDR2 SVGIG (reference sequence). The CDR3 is CAWSAGLEDTQYF. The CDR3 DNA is TGTGCCTGGAGTGCAGGACTGGAAGATACGCAGTATTTT.

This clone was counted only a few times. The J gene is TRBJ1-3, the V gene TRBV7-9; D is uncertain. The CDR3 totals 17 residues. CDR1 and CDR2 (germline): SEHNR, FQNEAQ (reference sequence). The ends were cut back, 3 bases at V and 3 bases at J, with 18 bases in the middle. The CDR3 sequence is CASSFLSFGEIGNTIYF. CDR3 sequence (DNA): TGTGCCAGCAGCTTCCTTTCGTTCGGGGAGATTGGAAACACCATATATTTT.

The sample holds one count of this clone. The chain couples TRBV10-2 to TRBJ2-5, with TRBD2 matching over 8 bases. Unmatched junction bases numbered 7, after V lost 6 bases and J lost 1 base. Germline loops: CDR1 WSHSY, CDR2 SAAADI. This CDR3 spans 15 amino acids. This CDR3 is CASSYLGLAQETQYF. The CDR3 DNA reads TGCGCCAGCAGCTACCTAGGACTAGCCCAAGAGACCCAGTACTTC.

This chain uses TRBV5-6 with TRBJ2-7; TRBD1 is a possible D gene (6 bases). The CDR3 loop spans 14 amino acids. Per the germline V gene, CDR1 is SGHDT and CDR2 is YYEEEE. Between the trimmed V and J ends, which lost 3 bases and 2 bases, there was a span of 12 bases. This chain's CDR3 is CASSWGPLPYEQYF. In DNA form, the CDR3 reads TGTGCCAGCAGCTGGGGGCCTCTCCCCTACGAGCAGTACTTC.

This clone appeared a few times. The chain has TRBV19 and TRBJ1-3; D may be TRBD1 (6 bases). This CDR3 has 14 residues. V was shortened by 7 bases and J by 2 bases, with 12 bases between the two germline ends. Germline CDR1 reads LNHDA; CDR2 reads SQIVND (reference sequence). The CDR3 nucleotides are TGTGCCAGTATCGACAACAGGGCTGGAAACACCATATATTTT. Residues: CASIDNRAGNTIYF.

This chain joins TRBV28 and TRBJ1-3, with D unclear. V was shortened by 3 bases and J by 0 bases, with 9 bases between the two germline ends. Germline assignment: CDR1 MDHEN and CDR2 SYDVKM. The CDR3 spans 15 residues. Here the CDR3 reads CASSLGFYSGNTIYF. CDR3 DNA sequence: TGTGCCAGCAGTTTGGGGTTTTACTCTGGAAACACCATATATTTT. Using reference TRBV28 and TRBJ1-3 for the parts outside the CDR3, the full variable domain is DVKVTQSSRYLVKRTGEKVFLECVQDMDHENMFWYRQDPGLGLRLIYFSYDVKMKEKGDIPEGYSVSREKKERFSLILESASTNQTSMYLCASSLGFYSGNTIYFGEGSWLTVV.

CDR3 protein: CASSPQPELNSPLHF. In nucleotides, the CDR3 is TGTGCCAGCAGCCCGCAACCCGAACTCAATTCACCCCTCCACTTT. V is TRBV9 and J is TRBJ1-6; unclear D gene. From germline, CDR1 is SGDLS and CDR2 YYNGEE. The CDR3 sequence is 15 residues long. Trimming stripped 4 bases from V and 7 bases from J, with 15 bases between.

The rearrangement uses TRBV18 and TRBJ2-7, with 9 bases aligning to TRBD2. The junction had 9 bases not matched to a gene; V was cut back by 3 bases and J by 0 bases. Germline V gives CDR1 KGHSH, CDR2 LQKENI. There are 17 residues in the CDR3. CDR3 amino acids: CASSPSSGGLSSYEQYF. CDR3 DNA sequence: TGTGCCAGCTCACCCTCAAGCGGGGGGCTGAGCTCCTACGAGCAGTACTTC.

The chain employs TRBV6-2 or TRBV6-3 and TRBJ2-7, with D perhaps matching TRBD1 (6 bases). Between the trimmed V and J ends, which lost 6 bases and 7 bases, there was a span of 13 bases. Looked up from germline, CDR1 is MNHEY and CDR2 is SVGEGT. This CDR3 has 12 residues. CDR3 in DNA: TGTGCCAGCAGCTCCAGGGGCTTGGAGCAGTACTTC. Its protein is CASSSRGLEQYF.

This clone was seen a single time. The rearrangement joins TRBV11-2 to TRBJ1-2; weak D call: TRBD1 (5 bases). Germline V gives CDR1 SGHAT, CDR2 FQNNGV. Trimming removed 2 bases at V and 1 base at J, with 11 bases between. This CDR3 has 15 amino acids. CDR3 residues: CASSLQAGGNYGYTF. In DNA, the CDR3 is TGTGCCAGCAGCTTACAAGCGGGGGGTAACTATGGCTACACCTTC.

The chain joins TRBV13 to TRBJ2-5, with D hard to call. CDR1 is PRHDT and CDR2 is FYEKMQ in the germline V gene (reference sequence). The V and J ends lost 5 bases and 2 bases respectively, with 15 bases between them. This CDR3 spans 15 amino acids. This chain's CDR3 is CASSLKAQVQETQYF. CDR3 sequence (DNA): TGTGCCAGCAGCCTAAAGGCCCAGGTACAAGAGACCCAGTACTTC. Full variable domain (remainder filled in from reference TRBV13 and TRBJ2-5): AAGVIQSPRHLIKEKRETATLKCYPIPRHDTVYWYQQGPGQDPQFLISFYEKMQSDKGSIPDRFSAQQFSDYHSELNMSSLELGDSALYFCASSLKAQVQETQYFGPGTRLLVL.